The rows below give T cell receptor beta chains drawn from one sample of a study of PD-1 blockade in classical Hodgkin lymphoma. Produced via immunoSEQ multiplex PCR; TCRdb's table is partial and in-frame only. The sample yields about 64,000 clones, 91% seen once. Specimen: peripheral blood mononuclear cells (PBMCs), collected before the fourth cycle of nivolumab. The source is a human donor with classical Hodgkin lymphoma. The CDR3 runs from the conserved cysteine through the conserved F or W. Each record gives: J gene, clone size, V gene, D gene, CDR3 DNA, CDR3 protein. D genes are given only for firm matches. The listing skips clone size in some rows; elsewhere it reads once, few, many or a size class.

>TRBJ1-2|.|TRBV4-2|.
TGTGCCAGCAGCCAAGAACGCCAGGGGCTTTTCTATGGCTACACCTTC
CASSQERQGLFYGYTF
>TRBJ1-2|few|TRBV15|.
TGTGCCACCATAGACGACGGAGCTGGCTACACCTTC
CATIDDGAGYTF
>TRBJ1-2|.|TRBV2|.
TGTGCCAGCAGGCGGAGCGCTAACTATGGCTACACCTTC
CASRRSANYGYTF
>TRBJ2-2|.|TRBV5-4|TRBD1
TGTGCCAGCAGCCTAGGACAGGGTGGGAACACCGGGGAGCTGTTTTTT
CASSLGQGGNTGELFF
>TRBJ2-5|.|TRBV10-3|.
TGTGCCATCAGTCGAACAAGAGGGGATCTTAGGGAGACCCAGTACTTC
CAISRTRGDLRETQYF
>TRBJ1-2|.|TRBV28|.
TGTGCCAGCGGTCGTGGAAGTCAGGGGATATATGGCTACACCTTC
CASGRGSQGIYGYTF
>TRBJ2-3|.|TRBV6-1|.
TGTGCCAGCAGTCCCCGGGACCGAGATACGCAGTATTTT
CASSPRDRDTQYF
>TRBJ1-1|.|TRBV6-5|.
TGTGCCAGCAGTTACCCGTCAAGTGAAGCTTTCTTT
CASSYPSSEAFF
>TRBJ2-7|.|TRBV6-5|.
TGTGCCAGCAGTTACGGTCACGAGCAGTACTTC
CASSYGHEQYF
>TRBJ2-3|.|TRBV2|.
TGTGCCAGCAGCGCACCGACAGGTTCCTCAGATACGCAGTATTTT
CASSAPTGSSDTQYF
>TRBJ1-5|.|TRBV6-1|TRBD1
TGTGCCAGCAGTATTTACGGGACAGGGGATCAGCCCCAGCATTTT
CASSIYGTGDQPQHF
>TRBJ1-5|few|TRBV27|TRBD1
TGTGCCAGCAGTTTATTGACAGGGCTTGAGCCCCAGCATTTT
CASSLLTGLEPQHF
>TRBJ2-3|medium-sized|TRBV5-1|TRBD2
TGCGCCAGCAATCTAGCGGGCCTCCAAGATACGCAGTATTTT
CASNLAGLQDTQYF
>TRBJ1-4|.|TRBV29-1|.
TGCAGCGTTGGTGATGAAAAACTGTTTTTT
CSVGDEKLFF
>TRBJ2-7|.|TRBV5-1|TRBD2
TGCGCCAGCACCTATTTGCGGGGGACCTACGAGCAGTACTTC
CASTYLRGTYEQYF
>TRBJ1-1|.|TRBV13|TRBD1
TGTGCCAGCAGCTTAAGAGGGGGCAGAGCTTTCTTT
CASSLRGGRAFF
>TRBJ2-2|.|TRBV19|.
TGTGCCAGTAGTATAGATGGGGGATCGGCTATTGACACCGGGGAGCTGTTTTTT
CASSIDGGSAIDTGELFF
>TRBJ1-3|.|TRBV6-1|.
TGTGCCAGCAGGGTCGGAAACACCATATATTTT
CASRVGNTIYF
>TRBJ1-1|once|TRBV6-1|TRBD1
TGTGCCAGCAGCTACAGGGGGAACACTGAAGCTTTCTTT
CASSYRGNTEAFF
>TRBJ1-5|.|TRBV6-1|.
TGTGCCGGTGGCGCCGGGACCAAAGGGGGTCAGCCCCAGCATTTT
CAGGAGTKGGQPQHF
>TRBJ1-5|.|TRBV4-1|.
TGCGCCAGCAGCCAGACAGATTTGGGATTTAGCAATCAGCCCCAGCATTTT
CASSQTDLGFSNQPQHF
>TRBJ1-4|.|TRBV4-1|.
TGCGCCAGCTCATCGGGCAGCGGTGGGACTAATGAAAAACTGTTTTTT
CASSSGSGGTNEKLFF
>TRBJ2-5|.|TRBV10-2|.
TGCGCCAGCAGTGAGTCGGTAGCGGAAAATCAAGAGACCCAGTACTTC
CASSESVAENQETQYF
>TRBJ2-1|.|TRBV4-2|TRBD2
TGTGCCAGCAGCCAAGATGAGAGCGGGGGGCAAAATGAGCAGTTCTTC
CASSQDESGGQNEQFF
>TRBJ1-1|.|TRBV10-2|.
TGCGCCAGTAGTTCGACCCTTGAAGCTTTCTTT
CASSSTLEAFF
>TRBJ2-5|.|TRBV6-5|TRBD1
TGTGCCAGCAGTTACTCCAGGGGGCAAGAGACCCAGTACTTC
CASSYSRGQETQYF
>TRBJ2-5|.|TRBV5-4|TRBD2
TGTGCCAGCAGCCCGGATCCCGGGGGGAAGACCCAGTACTTC
CASSPDPGGKTQYF
>TRBJ2-7|.|TRBV29-1|.
TGCAGCGTTGAGGATTCTCGGTGGGACGAGCAGTACTTC
CSVEDSRWDEQYF
>TRBJ2-7|.|TRBV9|.
TGTGCCAGCAGCGTCTCTCCTGGGGGCGAGCAGTACTTC
CASSVSPGGEQYF
>TRBJ2-7|.|TRBV5-4|.
TGTGCCAGCAGCTCGGGACCAGGAGATTCCTACGAGCAGTACTTC
CASSSGPGDSYEQYF
>TRBJ1-2|.|TRBV6-1|TRBD1
TGTGCCAGCAGAAGCGGACAGGGTACTTTTGGCTACACCTTC
CASRSGQGTFGYTF
>TRBJ1-3|.|TRBV11-2|.
TGTGCCAGCAGCTTAGATTCGGCCTCTGGAAACACCATATATTTT
CASSLDSASGNTIYF
>TRBJ1-1|.|TRBV6-5|.
TGTGCCAGCAGTAAGAACACTGAAGCTTTCTTT
CASSKNTEAFF
>TRBJ1-5|.|TRBV13|TRBD1
TGTGCCAGCAGCACAGGGGCGGGGAATCAGCCCCAGCATTTT
CASSTGAGNQPQHF
>TRBJ1-5|.|TRBV18|.
TGTGCCAGCTCACACGGCCGGGTAAATCAGCCCCAGCATTTT
CASSHGRVNQPQHF